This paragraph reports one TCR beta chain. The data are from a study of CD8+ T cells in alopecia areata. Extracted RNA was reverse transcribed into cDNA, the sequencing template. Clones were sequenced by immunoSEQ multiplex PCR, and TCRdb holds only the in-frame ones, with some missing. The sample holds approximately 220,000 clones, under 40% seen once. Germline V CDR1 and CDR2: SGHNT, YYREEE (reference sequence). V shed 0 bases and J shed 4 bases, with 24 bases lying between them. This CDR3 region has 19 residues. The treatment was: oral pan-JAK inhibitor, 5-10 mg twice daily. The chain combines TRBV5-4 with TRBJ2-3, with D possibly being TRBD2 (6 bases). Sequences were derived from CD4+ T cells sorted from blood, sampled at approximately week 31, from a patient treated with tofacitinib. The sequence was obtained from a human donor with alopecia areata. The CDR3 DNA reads TGTGCCAGCAGCTTGGCCTTTTCCCTACGGGAGCGGATACCAGATACGCAGTATTTT. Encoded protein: CASSLAFSLRERIPDTQYF. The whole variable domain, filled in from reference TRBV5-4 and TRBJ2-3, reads ETGVTQSPTHLIKTRGQQVTLRCSSQSGHNTVSWYQQALGQGPQFIFQYYREEENGRGNFPPRFSGLQFPNYSSELNVNALELDDSALYLCASSLAFSLRERIPDTQYFGPGTRLTVL.